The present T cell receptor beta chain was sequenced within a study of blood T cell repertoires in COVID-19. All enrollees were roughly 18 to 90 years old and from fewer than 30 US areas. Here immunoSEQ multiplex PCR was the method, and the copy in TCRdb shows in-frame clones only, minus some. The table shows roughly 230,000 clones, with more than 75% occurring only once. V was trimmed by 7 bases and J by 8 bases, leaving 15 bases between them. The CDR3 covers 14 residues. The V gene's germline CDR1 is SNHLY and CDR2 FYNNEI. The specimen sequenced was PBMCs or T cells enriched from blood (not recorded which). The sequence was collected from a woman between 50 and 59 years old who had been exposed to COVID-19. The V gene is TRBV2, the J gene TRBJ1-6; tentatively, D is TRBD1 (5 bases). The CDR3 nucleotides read TGTGCCAGCAAGGTTCAGGGTGTTTATTCACCCCTCCACTTT. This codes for CASKVQGVYSPLHF. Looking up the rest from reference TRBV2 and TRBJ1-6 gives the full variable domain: EPEVTQTPSHQVTQMGQEVILRCVPISNHLYFYWYRQILGQKVEFLVSFYNNEISEKSEIFDDQFSVERPDGSNFTLKIRSTKLEDSAMYFCASKVQGVYSPLHFGNGTRLTVT.